A selection of T cell receptor beta chains follows, all from one sample in a study of T cell responses to AZD1222 COVID-19 vaccine. The table came from immunoSEQ multiplex PCR; TCRdb's copy has only in-frame clones and leaves some out. Among about 81,000 clones listed, 85% to 95% were seen once. The material was peripheral blood, obtained 28 days after the second AZD1222 dose. These receptors all stem from an adult who received the AZD1222 COVID-19 vaccine. Each CDR3 is given with its conserved first and last residue. The D gene is left open where the match is weak. Some rows mark clone size as missing; the rest say once, few, many or name a class of expanded clone.

clone_size: NA; j_call: TRBJ2-1; v_call: TRBV15; d_call: NA; cdr3_nt: TGTGCCACCGGGTATGGCGGGAACGCCAATGAGCAGTTCTTC; cdr3_aa: CATGYGGNANEQFF
clone_size: NA; j_call: TRBJ2-1; v_call: TRBV5-6; d_call: TRBD1; cdr3_nt: TGTGCCAGCAGCAGGCCCGGACAGGGCGACTACAATGAGCAGTTCTTC; cdr3_aa: CASSRPGQGDYNEQFF
clone_size: NA; j_call: TRBJ2-2; v_call: TRBV6-1; d_call: NA; cdr3_nt: TGTGCCAGCAGTGAAAGGTTAGGGCTCACCGGGGAGCTGTTTTTT; cdr3_aa: CASSERLGLTGELFF
clone_size: NA; j_call: TRBJ2-5; v_call: TRBV21-1; d_call: NA; cdr3_nt: TGTGCCAGCAGGTCAGGGCGGGGGTCGCCTGAGACCCAGTACTTC; cdr3_aa: CASRSGRGSPETQYF
clone_size: NA; j_call: TRBJ2-1; v_call: TRBV11-2; d_call: NA; cdr3_nt: TGTGCCAGTTCCTGGGTCCGCAAGGGGAATGAGCAGTTCTTC; cdr3_aa: CASSWVRKGNEQFF
clone_size: NA; j_call: TRBJ2-3; v_call: TRBV11-2; d_call: TRBD2; cdr3_nt: TGTGCCAGCAGCTTCTCCCCGGGACTAGTGCCAGATACGCAGTATTTT; cdr3_aa: CASSFSPGLVPDTQYF
clone_size: once; j_call: TRBJ1-2; v_call: TRBV19; d_call: TRBD1; cdr3_nt: TGTGCCAGTAGTATAGTGGACAGGTCCAGCTATGGCTACACCTTC; cdr3_aa: CASSIVDRSSYGYTF
clone_size: NA; j_call: TRBJ1-2; v_call: TRBV11-2; d_call: NA; cdr3_nt: TGTGCCAGCAGCTCTAGGACACCGGTGGGCTATGGCTACACCTTC; cdr3_aa: CASSSRTPVGYGYTF
clone_size: NA; j_call: TRBJ2-2; v_call: TRBV24-1; d_call: TRBD1; cdr3_nt: TGTGCCACCAGTGACATAGGGACAGGGTTTCCCGGGGAGCTGTTTTTT; cdr3_aa: CATSDIGTGFPGELFF
clone_size: NA; j_call: TRBJ2-5; v_call: TRBV6-5; d_call: NA; cdr3_nt: TGTGCCAGCAGTACGGGGATGAATAGTGGAGAGACCCAGTACTTC; cdr3_aa: CASSTGMNSGETQYF
clone_size: few; j_call: TRBJ1-4; v_call: TRBV3-1/TRBV3-2; d_call: NA; cdr3_nt: TGTGCCAGCAGCCAAGATAAACTACAGAAACTGTTTTTT; cdr3_aa: CASSQDKLQKLFF
clone_size: once; j_call: TRBJ1-1; v_call: TRBV28; d_call: TRBD1; cdr3_nt: TGTGCCAGCAGTCCCCGGGACAGACCCACTGAAGCTTTCTTT; cdr3_aa: CASSPRDRPTEAFF
clone_size: NA; j_call: TRBJ2-5; v_call: TRBV19; d_call: TRBD2; cdr3_nt: TGTGCCAGTAGTGCTAGGACTAGCGGGAAGGAGACCCAGTACTTC; cdr3_aa: CASSARTSGKETQYF
clone_size: NA; j_call: TRBJ2-7; v_call: TRBV28; d_call: NA; cdr3_nt: TGTGCCAGCAGTGACATCTACGAGCAGTACTTC; cdr3_aa: CASSDIYEQYF
clone_size: once; j_call: TRBJ1-6; v_call: TRBV7-3; d_call: TRBD1; cdr3_nt: TGTGCCAGCAGCCAGACAGGGGTTGGGTCACCCCTCCACTTT; cdr3_aa: CASSQTGVGSPLHF
clone_size: NA; j_call: TRBJ2-5; v_call: TRBV5-1; d_call: TRBD2; cdr3_nt: TGCGCCAGCAGCGAAATAATAGCGGGAGGGGTAGGAGAGACCCAGTACTTC; cdr3_aa: CASSEIIAGGVGETQYF
clone_size: NA; j_call: TRBJ2-4; v_call: TRBV5-6; d_call: NA; cdr3_nt: TGTGCCAGCAGCACGACAGGTAATGACATTCAGTACTTC; cdr3_aa: CASSTTGNDIQYF
clone_size: NA; j_call: TRBJ1-1; v_call: TRBV29-1; d_call: NA; cdr3_nt: TGCAGCGCTGGACGAGCAGACACTGAAGCTTTCTTT; cdr3_aa: CSAGRADTEAFF
clone_size: NA; j_call: TRBJ1-1; v_call: TRBV11-3; d_call: TRBD1; cdr3_nt: TGTGCCAGCAGTCCCGGGACAGCCGACAACACTGAAGCTTTCTTT; cdr3_aa: CASSPGTADNTEAFF
clone_size: once; j_call: TRBJ2-2; v_call: TRBV9; d_call: NA; cdr3_nt: TGTGCCAGCAGCGTATGGCCCGGGGAGCTGTTTTTT; cdr3_aa: CASSVWPGELFF
clone_size: NA; j_call: TRBJ1-2; v_call: TRBV7-2; d_call: NA; cdr3_nt: TGTGCCAGCAGCTTAACGGGTTCTAGTCCAGATCAATTC; cdr3_aa: CASSLTGSSPDQF
clone_size: NA; j_call: TRBJ2-7; v_call: TRBV12-3/TRBV12-4; d_call: TRBD1; cdr3_nt: TGTGCCAGCAGTCCTACAGGGGTGTTCAAGCAGTACTTC; cdr3_aa: CASSPTGVFKQYF
clone_size: once; j_call: TRBJ2-2; v_call: TRBV7-2; d_call: NA; cdr3_nt: TGTGCCAGCAGCTTAGTCTTACTAGGCACCGGGGAGCTGTTTTTT; cdr3_aa: CASSLVLLGTGELFF
clone_size: NA; j_call: TRBJ2-1; v_call: TRBV5-4; d_call: NA; cdr3_nt: TGTGCCAGCAGCCGGATGACCGGGGCCATCACAGGCAATGAGCAGTTCTTC; cdr3_aa: CASSRMTGAITGNEQFF
clone_size: NA; j_call: TRBJ1-5; v_call: TRBV7-2; d_call: TRBD1; cdr3_nt: TGTGCCAGCAGCTTGGTGGAGGGGGCGGGTCAGCCCCAGCATTTT; cdr3_aa: CASSLVEGAGQPQHF
clone_size: NA; j_call: TRBJ1-1; v_call: TRBV5-1; d_call: NA; cdr3_nt: TGCGCCAGCAGCCCCCTAAAGGGAGATATAACTGAAGCTTTCTTT; cdr3_aa: CASSPLKGDITEAFF
clone_size: NA; j_call: TRBJ1-3; v_call: TRBV2; d_call: NA; cdr3_nt: TGTGCCAGCAGTGACGGCCTCTACTCTGGAAACACCATATATTTT; cdr3_aa: CASSDGLYSGNTIYF
clone_size: NA; j_call: TRBJ1-2; v_call: TRBV7-9; d_call: TRBD1; cdr3_nt: TGTGCCAGCAGCCGAGGGACAGATTATGGCTACACCTTC; cdr3_aa: CASSRGTDYGYTF
clone_size: NA; j_call: TRBJ2-3; v_call: TRBV10-3; d_call: NA; cdr3_nt: TGTGCCATCAGTGAAAGGGCAGACACAGATACGCAGTATTTT; cdr3_aa: CAISERADTDTQYF
clone_size: NA; j_call: TRBJ2-2; v_call: TRBV7-3; d_call: NA; cdr3_nt: TGTGCCAGCAGTGGGGGAAGTACCGGGGAGCTGTTTTTT; cdr3_aa: CASSGGSTGELFF
clone_size: once; j_call: TRBJ2-2; v_call: TRBV6-2/TRBV6-3; d_call: TRBD1; cdr3_nt: TGTGCCAGCAGTTTCCGGGACAGGGGAATCACCGGGGAGCTGTTTTTT; cdr3_aa: CASSFRDRGITGELFF
clone_size: NA; j_call: TRBJ1-2; v_call: TRBV30; d_call: NA; cdr3_nt: TGTGCCTGGAGTATGACAGACTATGGCTACACCTTC; cdr3_aa: CAWSMTDYGYTF
clone_size: NA; j_call: TRBJ2-7; v_call: TRBV29-1; d_call: TRBD2; cdr3_nt: TGCAGCGGACTAGCGGGAGGTTACGAGCAGTACTTC; cdr3_aa: CSGLAGGYEQYF
clone_size: NA; j_call: TRBJ2-1; v_call: TRBV6-1; d_call: NA; cdr3_nt: TGTGCCAGCAGTGAAAGTTGGGTGCAGTTCTTC; cdr3_aa: CASSESWVQFF
clone_size: NA; j_call: TRBJ1-3; v_call: TRBV27; d_call: TRBD1; cdr3_nt: TGTGCCAGCAGTTTGGGACAGGGGCAAAGCAACACCATATATTTT; cdr3_aa: CASSLGQGQSNTIYF
clone_size: NA; j_call: TRBJ2-3; v_call: TRBV15; d_call: NA; cdr3_nt: TGTGCCACCAGCACAGGATCCACAGATACGCAGTATTTT; cdr3_aa: CATSTGSTDTQYF
clone_size: NA; j_call: TRBJ1-6; v_call: TRBV9; d_call: TRBD1; cdr3_nt: TGTGCCAGCAGCGTAGATGGGACAGGGAGCTCCTATAATTCACCCCTCCACTTT; cdr3_aa: CASSVDGTGSSYNSPLHF